These 15 T cell receptor beta chains came from one sample sequenced in a study of cytomegalovirus exposure and HLA in healthy donors. Sequencing was performed with immunoSEQ multiplex PCR; in TCRdb, only in-frame clones are kept and a portion is missing. The table includes around 400,000 clones, about nine tenths detected once. Sequencing input: PBMCs. The source of these receptors is a woman aged 18-35 years in good health and CMV-seronegative.

The chain carries TRBV4-1 and TRBJ2-7; possible D gene TRBD1, 5 bases. V lost 0 bases and J lost 0, with 9 bases in between. Germline CDR1 reads MGHRA; CDR2 reads YSYEKL. The CDR3 has 15 amino acids. The CDR3 sequence: CASSQDPDSSYEQYF. The CDR3 region has the DNA TGCGCCAGCAGCCAAGATCCCGACAGCTCCTACGAGCAGTACTTC.

The CDR3 reads CASSIPGQGYSPLHF. The CDR3 region has the DNA TGTGCCAGTAGTATACCGGGACAGGGCTATTCACCCCTCCACTTT. The chain employs TRBV19 and TRBJ1-6; 9 bases are a match to TRBD1. Germline CDR1 is LNHDA and CDR2 is SQIVND (reference sequence). V gave up 2 bases and J gave up 8 bases; unmatched junction bases: 4. The CDR3 is made up of 15 amino acids.

The chain links TRBV6-1 to TRBJ1-5; D possibly corresponds to TRBD1 (5 bases). In germline, CDR1 is MNHNS, CDR2 SASEGT. The CDR3 is 14 amino acids. V was trimmed by 3 bases and J by 7 bases, leaving 13 bases between them. For the CDR3, the DNA is TGTGCCAGCAGTGATAGGGCAGGGATACAGCCCCAGCATTTT. This sequence encodes CASSDRAGIQPQHF.

This rearrangement joins TRBV28 to TRBJ1-2; possibly TRBD1 for D (5 bases). The CDR3 contains 15 residues. Germline V lookup: CDR1 MDHEN, CDR2 SYDVKM. V shed 5 bases and J shed 2 bases, with 15 bases lying between them. CDR3 amino acids: CASSTQRGRNYGYTF. For the CDR3, the DNA is TGTGCCAGCAGTACCCAGCGGGGGAGGAACTATGGCTACACCTTC.

V is TRBV4-1 and J is TRBJ2-1; 7 bases are a match to TRBD1. This CDR3 has 17 amino acids. With V trimmed by 3 bases and J by 4 bases, 12 bases remained unmatched. Germline CDR1 MGHRA, CDR2 YSYEKL. The CDR3 DNA is TGCGCCAGCAGCCAGGGATACCGACAGGGAAATTACAATGAGCAGTTCTTC. Protein sequence: CASSQGYRQGNYNEQFF.

Only one count was recorded for this clone. This chain uses TRBV2 with TRBJ2-3, with 11 bases fitting TRBD1. The junction had 12 bases not matched to a gene; V was cut back by 3 bases and J by 7 bases. The CDR3 loop spans 17 amino acids. Germline CDR1 and CDR2: SNHLY and FYNNEI. The DNA for the CDR3 is TGTGCCAGCAGTGATACGCCCCGGGACAGGGGGTGGTATACGCAGTATTTT. This translates into CASSDTPRDRGWYTQYF. Together with reference TRBV2 and TRBJ2-3, the CDR3 gives the full variable domain: EPEVTQTPSHQVTQMGQEVILRCVPISNHLYFYWYRQILGQKVEFLVSFYNNEISEKSEIFDDQFSVERPDGSNFTLKIRSTKLEDSAMYFCASSDTPRDRGWYTQYFGPGTRLTVL.

The chain joins TRBV6-5 to TRBJ2-3; D is perhaps TRBD2 (6 bases). The ends were cut back, 8 bases at V and 0 bases at J, with 15 bases in the middle. This CDR3 spans 15 amino acids. The germline gives CDR1 MNHEY, CDR2 SVGAGI. The CDR3 DNA follows: TGTGCCAGCCAAATTGGCGGGGTGAGCACAGATACGCAGTATTTT. Amino acids: CASQIGGVSTDTQYF.

The rearrangement uses TRBV7-8 and TRBJ2-7; D is uncertain. Trimming removed 5 bases from V and 5 bases from J, with 13 bases in between. The CDR3 contains 13 residues. The germline CDR1 and CDR2 sequences are SGHVS and FQNEAQ. The DNA of the CDR3 is TGTGCCAGCAGCACTTACGATCGGGACGAGCAGTACTTC. This encodes CASSTYDRDEQYF.

DNA of the CDR3: TGTGCCACCAGCAGAGATCCTCTTTACGAGCAGTACTTC. This gives the protein CATSRDPLYEQYF. The chain is built from TRBV15 and TRBJ2-7; the D is unclear. The CDR3 extends over 13 amino acids. Per the germline V gene, CDR1 is LNHNV and CDR2 is YYDKDF (reference sequence). Trimming took off 0 bases at V and 4 bases at J, with 7 bases between the two ends.

J is TRBJ2-1 and V is TRBV27; the match to TRBD2 covers 8 bases. Germline-derived CDR1 and CDR2 are MNHEY and SMNVEV (reference sequence). There are 14 residues in the CDR3. V lost 4 bases, J lost 4 bases, and 3 bases stayed unmatched. As DNA, the CDR3 is TGTGCCAGCAGTTGGAGCGGGGGTTACAATGAGCAGTTCTTC. The encoded protein is CASSWSGGYNEQFF.

V is TRBV29-1 and J is TRBJ2-7; the match to TRBD2 covers 7 bases. The CDR3 covers 12 residues. Trimming took 7 bases from V and 3 from J; bases not matched to a gene: 6. Germline V lookup: CDR1 SQVTM, CDR2 ANQGSEA. The DNA for the CDR3 is TGCAGCGCCGGGGAGGGCCGCTACGAGCAGTACTTC. Its protein product is CSAGEGRYEQYF.

V gene TRBV10-1 combines with J gene TRBJ1-1; 7 bases map to TRBD1. Losses at the gene ends were 3 bases for V and 2 bases for J; bases not matched to a gene: 6. CDR1 is WNHNN, CDR2 SYGVQD, per germline (reference sequence). The CDR3 is 15 amino acids. The CDR3 here is CASSDIGTANTEAFF. CDR3 nucleotides: TGCGCCAGCAGTGATATTGGGACAGCCAACACTGAAGCTTTCTTT.

The V call is TRBV28, the J call TRBJ1-4; D is uncertain. With 6 bases removed from V and 4 bases from J, the gap between germline ends came to 15 bases. Germline CDR1 is MDHEN and CDR2 is SYDVKM. This CDR3 has 15 amino acids. The CDR3 DNA reads TGTGCCAGCAGCCCGACCACAGCCCGTAATGAAAAACTGTTTTTT. Amino acid sequence: CASSPTTARNEKLFF.

This clone was seen once. This sequence joins TRBV2 and TRBJ2-5; tentative D call: TRBD1 (5 bases). Germline loops: CDR1 SNHLY, CDR2 FYNNEI. V was cut by 3 bases and J by 2 bases, with 10 bases left in between. CDR3 length: 14 residues. DNA of the CDR3: TGTGCCAGCAGTGATCGGACACTTCAAGAGACCCAGTACTTC. It translates to CASSDRTLQETQYF. The full variable domain, rest sourced from reference TRBV2 and TRBJ2-5, is EPEVTQTPSHQVTQMGQEVILRCVPISNHLYFYWYRQILGQKVEFLVSFYNNEISEKSEIFDDQFSVERPDGSNFTLKIRSTKLEDSAMYFCASSDRTLQETQYFGPGTRLLVL.

The chain recombines TRBV30 with TRBJ2-3; 8 bases are a match to TRBD2. The germline CDR1 and CDR2 sequences are GTSNPN and SVGIG (reference sequence). The ends lost 0 bases at V and 6 bases at J; junction bases unmatched: 11. The CDR3 has 16 amino acids. The CDR3 bases are TGTGCCTGGAGTGTAGGACTAGCCGAAGAAAGGGATACGCAGTATTTT. It codes for CAWSVGLAEERDTQYF.